This paragraph covers one T cell receptor (beta chain) sequence. The target antigen is unknown. Libraries were prepared by immunoSEQ multiplex PCR; TCRdb keeps only in-frame clonotypes and omits some of them. This table holds approximately 170,000 clones, about 91% found once. Germline lookup yields CDR1 MDHEN and CDR2 SYDVKM. Trimming took 8 bases from V and 1 from J, leaving 12 bases between them. There are 15 residues in the CDR3. The data were taken from a study of T cell responses to AZD1222 COVID-19 vaccine. Findings and limits, study-wide: The study sampled repertoires only after the peak T cell response. A rise in Spike-specific TCR breadth and depth followed two AZD1222 doses. Donors skewed white British and female; clonal diversity was possibly underestimated.

The sequenced sample was peripheral blood, obtained on day 0 of AZD1222 vaccination. J is TRBJ1-6 and V is TRBV28; D ambiguous. This TCR derives from an adult in good health. The DNA for the CDR3 is TGTGCCAGCGCTCCCAGTTGGTCCTATAATTCACCCCTCCACTTT. Translating gives CASAPSWSYNSPLHF.